These 3 T cell receptor beta chains originate from one sample sequenced in a study of glioma-infiltrating T cells. TCR alpha and beta CDR3 regions were amplified from RNA using iRepertoire nested multiplex PCR. TCRdb called the multiplex PCR reads again in MiXCR, with one record for every CDR3 protein. The sample lists under 200,000 distinct CDR3 sequences, about 40% occurring once. What was sequenced was glioma tissue, nonneoplastic brain tissue, or PBMCs (not recorded which). These receptors were taken from a human donor with low-grade glioma or glioblastoma, undergoing nonglioma brain surgery, or in good health (not recorded which).

On this clonotype: At one end, the junction sequence differs from germline, possibly due to a read error. The chain couples TRBV6-1 to TRBJ2-2, with D possibly TRBD2 on 6 matching bases. Germline loops: CDR1 MNHNS, CDR2 SASEGT. The CDR3 sequence is 12 residues long. The CDR3 DNA sequence: TGTGCCACGGGGGTGGGCACCTGGGAGCTGTTTTTT. Its protein product is CATGVGTWELFF.

Turning to this clonotype: This may be a read error: a much more frequent sequence differs by one nucleotide. This chain connects TRBV28 to TRBJ1-5; D not certain. V lost 6 bases and J 0 bases, leaving 9 bases between the germline ends. Germline-derived CDR1 and CDR2 are MDHEN and SYDVKM. CDR3 size: 14 residues. CDR3 sequence reads: CASRTVCSNQPQHF. CDR3 nucleotides: TGTGCCAGCAGGACGGTCTGTAGCAATCAGCCCCAGCATTTT.

This clonotype has just a few counts. This chain's CDR3 is CASSSPTQGVYEQYF. CDR3 DNA sequence: TGTGCCAGCAGCTCACCAACCCAGGGGGTATACGAGCAGTACTTC. J is TRBJ2-7 and V is TRBV7-2, with TRBD1 identical over 7 bases. CDR1 and CDR2 (germline): SGHTA, FQGNSA. J was trimmed by 4 bases and V by 4 bases; bases with no gene match: 10. CDR3 length: 15 amino acids.